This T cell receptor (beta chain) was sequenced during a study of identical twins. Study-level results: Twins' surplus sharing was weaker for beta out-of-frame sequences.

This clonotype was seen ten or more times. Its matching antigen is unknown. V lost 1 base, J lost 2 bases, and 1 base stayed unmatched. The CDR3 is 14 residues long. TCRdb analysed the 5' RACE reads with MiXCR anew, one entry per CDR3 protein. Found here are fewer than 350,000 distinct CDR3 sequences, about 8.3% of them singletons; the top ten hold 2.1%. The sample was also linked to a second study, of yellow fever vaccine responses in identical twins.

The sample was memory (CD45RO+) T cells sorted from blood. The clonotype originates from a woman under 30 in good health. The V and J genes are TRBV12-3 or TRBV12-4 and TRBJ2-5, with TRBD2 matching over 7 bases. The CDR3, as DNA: TGTGCCAGCAGTTTAGGAGCGGGGCAAGAGACCCAGTACTTC. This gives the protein CASSLGAGQETQYF.